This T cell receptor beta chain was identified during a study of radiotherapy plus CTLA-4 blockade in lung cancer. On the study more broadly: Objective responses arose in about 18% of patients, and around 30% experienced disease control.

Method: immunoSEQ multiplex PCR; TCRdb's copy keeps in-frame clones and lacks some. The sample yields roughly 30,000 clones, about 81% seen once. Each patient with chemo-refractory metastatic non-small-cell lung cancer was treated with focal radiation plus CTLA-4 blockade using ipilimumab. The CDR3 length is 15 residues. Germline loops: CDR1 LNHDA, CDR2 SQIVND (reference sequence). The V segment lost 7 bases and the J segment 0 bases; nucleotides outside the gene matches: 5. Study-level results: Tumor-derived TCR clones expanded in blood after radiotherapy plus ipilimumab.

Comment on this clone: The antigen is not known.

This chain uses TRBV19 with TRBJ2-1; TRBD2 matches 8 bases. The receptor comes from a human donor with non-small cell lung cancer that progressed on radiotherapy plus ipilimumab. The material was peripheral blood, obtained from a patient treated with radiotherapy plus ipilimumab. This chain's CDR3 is CASTESGGSYNEQFF. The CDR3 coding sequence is TGTGCCAGTACCGAAAGCGGGGGCTCCTACAATGAGCAGTTCTTC.